This entry is about one T cell receptor (delta chain). Translating this DNA gives a protein that differs at residue 4 from the TCRdb one, which belongs to a much larger clone; a read error is likely, and the protein shown is this translation. The sample is drawn from a study of gamma-delta T cells after stem cell transplantation. The CDR3 sequence is 21 residues long. Germline CDR1 and CDR2: GEAIGNYY and EKD. TCRdb reprocessed the RT-PCR reads through CATT. This repertoire shows fewer than 3,000 delta-chain clones, about 5% found once; its top ten account for around 10%. Sequences were obtained from gamma-delta T cells. This chain links TRDV2 with TRDJ1, with 8 nucleotides matching TRDD3. This clonotype originated in a human donor. It is not recorded whose cells these are; they may come from a transplant donor. CDR3 sequence reads: CACGTVPSSRTGGTDTDKLIF. The CDR3 DNA follows: TGTGCCTGTGGCACCGTACCTTCTTCCCGTACTGGGGGTACGGACACCGATAAACTCATCTTT.